These 10 T cell receptor beta chains were all obtained from the same sample, sequenced in a study of shared clonotypes between healthy human individuals. Repertoires were generated with immunoSEQ multiplex PCR, while TCRdb's copy carries only in-frame clones and drops some. The sample shows hundreds of thousands of clones, over 65% of them seen only once. Sequencing was done on a sample of PBMCs. These receptors were taken from a woman in her thirties or forties in good health. Some clones in this sample may be carry-over from other donors' samples.

The chain couples TRBV4-3 to TRBJ2-2; tentatively, D is TRBD2 (5 bases). Germline V CDR1 and CDR2: LGHNA, YSLEER. This CDR3 region has 16 residues. V lost 1 base to trimming and J lost 1 base, with 10 bases between them. CDR3 loop: CASSQVLGENTGELFF. The CDR3 DNA follows: TGCGCCAGCAGCCAAGTTCTGGGAGAGAACACCGGGGAGCTGTTTTTT.

This CDR3 is CASSLRYRDGRNQPQHF. CDR3 DNA sequence: TGTGCCAGCAGCTTAAGGTACCGGGACGGAAGAAATCAGCCCCAGCATTTT. The rearrangement joins TRBV13 to TRBJ1-5; perhaps TRBD1 as D (5 bases). V lost 2 bases and J 4 bases, leaving 18 bases between the germline ends. The CDR3 is made up of 17 amino acids. CDR1 and CDR2 (germline): PRHDT, FYEKMQ (reference sequence).

The genes are TRBV28 and TRBJ2-3; D gene ambiguous. V shed 2 bases and J shed 0 bases, with 18 bases lying between them. Germline V gene sequence: CDR1 MDHEN, CDR2 SYDVKM. The CDR3 covers 18 residues. The CDR3 loop is CASSLTLAAFSSTDTQYF. CDR3 bases: TGTGCCAGCAGTTTAACACTCGCGGCCTTTTCTAGCACAGATACGCAGTATTTT.

This chain links TRBV7-6 with TRBJ2-1, with 7 bases identical to TRBD1. The germline V gene has CDR1 SGHVS and CDR2 FNYEAQ. The CDR3 spans 13 residues. V lost 5 bases, J lost 5 bases, and 3 bases stayed unmatched. The CDR3 sequence is CASSVGTDNEQFF. In nucleotides, the CDR3 is TGTGCCAGCAGCGTCGGGACAGACAATGAGCAGTTCTTC.

This chain uses TRBV19 with TRBJ1-5; D gene ambiguous. This CDR3 contains 18 residues. Trimming stripped 5 bases from V and 0 bases from J, with 20 bases between. CDR1 and CDR2 (germline): LNHDA, SQIVND (reference sequence). CDR3 protein: CASSSYNGDGYSNQPQHF. In nucleotides, the CDR3 is TGTGCCAGTAGTTCCTATAACGGAGACGGGTATAGCAATCAGCCCCAGCATTTT.

This clone was observed once. The rearrangement uses TRBV15 and TRBJ1-4, with 8 bases aligning to TRBD1. The CDR3 length is 15 residues. Germline CDR1 is LNHNV and CDR2 is YYDKDF (reference sequence). V lost 0 bases, J lost 8 bases, and 5 bases stayed unmatched. CDR3 sequence: CATSRDRTGWEKLFF. The CDR3 DNA follows: TGTGCCACCAGCAGAGATAGGACAGGGTGGGAAAAACTGTTTTTT.

To note about this clone: Being one base from a much bigger clone, this may be a read error. This chain joins TRBV29-1 and TRBJ1-5; 7 nucleotides match TRBD1. This CDR3 region has 13 residues. Losses at the gene ends were 4 bases for V and 5 bases for J; bases not matched to a gene: 5. The germline gives CDR1 SQVTM, CDR2 ANQGSEA. In DNA form, the CDR3 reads TGCAGCGTTGCGGACAGGAGCGATCAGCCCCAGCATTTT. Residues: CSVADRSDQPQHF.

The CDR3 loop is CASTGLAASGTGELFF. Written as DNA, the CDR3 is TGTGCCAGCACCGGACTAGCGGCGTCCGGCACCGGGGAGCTGTTTTTT. The chain employs TRBV28 and TRBJ2-2, with 10 bases matching TRBD2. With 7 bases clipped from V and 4 bases from J, the junction kept 9 bases outside the gene matches. The germline CDR1 and CDR2 sequences are MDHEN and SYDVKM. The length of the CDR3 is 16 residues.

The chain carries TRBV5-3 and TRBJ1-2, with D perhaps TRBD1 (5 bases). TRBV5-3 carries the ORF label, with uncertain function. The V end lost 4 bases, the J end lost 6 bases, and 22 bases lay between the germline ends. This CDR3 comprises 16 residues. In DNA form, the CDR3 reads TGTGCCAGAAGCCCCACCCCCTCGGACCGGGACCATGGCTACACCTTC. Translating it yields CARSPTPSDRDHGYTF.

Concerning this clone: A read error is possible here, since a much larger clone lies one base away. The chain recombines TRBV30 with TRBJ1-2; the D gene is possibly TRBD1 (5 bases). CDR3 length equals 12 residues. CDR1 GTSNPN and CDR2 SVGIG come from the germline V gene (reference sequence). CDR3: CAYRDGNYDYTF. For the CDR3, the DNA is TGTGCGTACCGGGACGGTAACTATGACTACACCTTC.